This TCR beta chain was documented in a study of vaccination effects on CD4 cells after COVID-19. Antigen-specific CD4+ T cell clonotypes were called by their expansion after viral peptide-pool culture in ViraFEST. Subsequent to a culture period of 10 to 11 days, CD4+ T cells were isolated. Vaccination of participants consisted of two doses of either the BNT162b2 or mRNA-1273 vaccine. With respect to this clone: The target antigen is unknown.

The protocol was immunoSEQ multiplex PCR, while the TCRdb copy is restricted to in-frame clones and leaves out a portion. The sample has roughly 23,000 clones; 60% to 85% are singletons. The CDR3 has 13 residues. The ends were cut back, 8 bases at V and 1 base at J, with 8 bases in the middle. CDR1 MNHEY and CDR2 SVGAGI come from the germline V gene. The V gene is TRBV6-5, the J gene TRBJ1-4; D is unclear. The receptor was isolated from a human donor who received a COVID-19 vaccine. Source: CD4+ T cells from PBMCs cultured with HCoV-NL63 spike peptides, taken after COVID-19 vaccination. The CDR3 coding sequence is TGTGCCAGCGCCCGAGTAACTAATGAAAAACTGTTTTTT. Protein: CASARVTNEKLFF.